The 30 T cell receptor beta chains listed next were all sequenced from one sample in a study of spatial heterogeneity in lung cancer. Time point: blood at routine non-recurrence follow-up after resection. Whole RNA, isolated from tumor, nontumor lung or frozen PBMC, was sequenced without prior sorting. A single record per CDR3 protein comes from TCRdb applying MiXCR to the 5' RACE reads. This table has about 120,000 distinct CDR3 sequences, 9% to 15% appearing once. The material was PBMCs, obtained at follow-up. All receptors come from a male donor with early-stage non-small cell lung cancer.

This clonotype turned up a few times. The chain carries TRBV12-3 or TRBV12-4 and TRBJ1-4, with D maybe TRBD1 (5 bases). CDR3 length: 16 residues. The V end lost 7 bases, the J end lost 5 bases, and 20 bases lay between the germline ends. This chain's CDR3 is CASIYGTARRNEKLFF. CDR3 in DNA: TGTGCCAGCATCTATGGGACCGCCCGGAGGAATGAAAAACTGTTTTTT.

Within the sample, this clonotype is large. The chain recombines TRBV12-3 or TRBV12-4 with TRBJ2-3, with D unclear. V was pared by 2 bases and J by 0 bases, with 12 bases between. This CDR3 has 16 amino acids. This CDR3 reads CASSLLGRTSTDTQYF. DNA of the CDR3: TGTGCCAGCAGTTTATTGGGCAGAACTAGCACAGATACGCAGTATTTT.

There are a few counts of this clonotype. V usage is TRBV15 and J usage is TRBJ2-3; tentative D call: TRBD2 (5 bases). The CDR3 is 14 residues long. Germline lookup yields CDR1 LNHNV and CDR2 YYDKDF (reference sequence). V lost 5 bases and J lost 6, with 15 bases in between. Here the CDR3 reads CATSPLGIGDTQYF. CDR3 sequence (DNA): TGTGCCACCAGCCCGCTCGGGATAGGGGATACGCAGTATTTT.

This rearrangement joins TRBV10-1 to TRBJ2-7; D perhaps matches TRBD2 (5 bases). This CDR3 has 13 amino acids. V lost 8 bases and J 4 bases, leaving 15 bases between the germline ends. Germline assignment: CDR1 WNHNN and CDR2 SYGVQD (reference sequence). CDR3 amino acids: CASSEGGLYEQYF. In DNA form, the CDR3 reads TGCGCCAGCTCCGAAGGAGGACTTTACGAGCAGTACTTC.

This clonotype has a count of ten or more. The J gene is TRBJ1-2, the V gene TRBV29-1; D is unresolved. CDR1 is SQVTM, CDR2 ANQGSEA, per germline. Deletions cut 4 bases from V and 2 bases from J, with 17 bases between. The CDR3 is 15 residues long. The CDR3 reads CSVGPRQIENYGYTF. CDR3 DNA: TGCAGCGTTGGCCCGAGGCAGATCGAGAACTATGGCTACACCTTC.

The chain has TRBV20-1 and TRBJ2-7; D might be TRBD1 (6 bases). The V gene lost 6 bases and the J gene lost 2 bases, with 14 bases spanning the gap. This CDR3 has 13 residues. CDR1 and CDR2 (germline): DFQATT, SNEGSKA (reference sequence). CDR3 sequence: CSAPQGTTYEQYF. CDR3 bases: TGCAGTGCCCCCCAGGGGACCACCTACGAGCAGTACTTC.

The V call is TRBV10-3, the J call TRBJ2-3, with TRBD2 identical over 12 bases. CDR1 is ENHRY and CDR2 is SYGVKD in the germline V gene. The V and J ends lost 10 bases and 3 bases, in that order; junction bases with no gene match: 5. This CDR3 has 14 residues. This CDR3 reads CATRTSGVTDTQYF. CDR3 in DNA: TGTGCCACCAGGACTAGCGGGGTGACAGATACGCAGTATTTT.

This clonotype was detected only a few times. The chain carries TRBV20-1 and TRBJ2-3, with D maybe TRBD1 (6 bases). The V and J ends lost 3 bases and 1 base respectively, with 14 bases between them. The CDR3 runs to 15 residues. Germline assignment: CDR1 DFQATT and CDR2 SNEGSKA (reference sequence). CDR3: CSARQGHLGTDTQYF. The CDR3 nucleotides read TGCAGTGCTAGGCAGGGGCACCTGGGCACAGATACGCAGTATTTT.

J is TRBJ2-5 and V is TRBV29-1; tentatively, D is TRBD1 (5 bases). The germline V gene encodes CDR1 SQVTM and CDR2 ANQGSEA. There are 13 residues in the CDR3. The ends were cut back, 5 bases at V and 0 bases at J, with 10 bases in the middle. CDR3 in DNA: TGCAGCGTTAGAGACAGAAACCAAGAGACCCAGTACTTC. It translates to CSVRDRNQETQYF.

The chain couples TRBV24-1 to TRBJ2-1; 8 positions match TRBD2. This CDR3 spans 16 amino acids. CDR1 and CDR2 from the germline V gene are KGHDR and SFDVKD. With V trimmed by 3 bases and J by 3 bases, 6 bases remained unmatched. The CDR3: CATSDPGGVHYNEQFF. For the CDR3, the DNA is TGTGCCACCAGTGATCCCGGGGGGGTGCACTACAATGAGCAGTTCTTC.

This clonotype occurred many times. The chain has TRBV7-8 and TRBJ2-7; D is tentatively TRBD1 or TRBD2 (5 bases each). The germline V gene encodes CDR1 SGHVS and CDR2 FQNEAQ. V lost 6 bases and J lost 2, with 17 bases in between. CDR3 length: 15 residues. DNA of the CDR3: TGTGCCAGCAGTCTTAGTGGGACGGCGGCCTACGAGCAGTACTTC. Translated: CASSLSGTAAYEQYF.

The gene calls are TRBV7-9 and TRBJ1-6, with D unresolved. CDR3 length: 12 residues. Germline values: CDR1 SEHNR, CDR2 FQNEAQ (reference sequence). Trimming shortened V by 5 bases and J by 12 bases, and 11 bases separated the two germline ends. The CDR3 DNA is TGTGCCAGCAGCCCACCCGACCAACCCCTCCACTTT. Encoded protein: CASSPPDQPLHF.

In this sample, this clonotype turned up a few times. The chain joins TRBV3-1 to TRBJ2-7; D possibly corresponds to TRBD1 (6 bases). V was cut by 4 bases and J by 2 bases, with 12 bases left in between. This CDR3 spans 14 amino acids. The germline V gene encodes CDR1 LGHDT and CDR2 YNNKEL (reference sequence). CDR3 residues: CASSRAQGTYEQYF. In DNA, the CDR3 is TGTGCCAGCAGCCGAGCACAGGGAACCTACGAGCAGTACTTC.

The chain recombines TRBV20-1 with TRBJ1-2, with TRBD1 identical over 8 bases. Germline V lookup: CDR1 DFQATT, CDR2 SNEGSKA (reference sequence). This CDR3 has 13 residues. For the CDR3, the DNA is TGCAGGCCCGGACAGGGTGGAGGCTATGGCTACACCTTC. Protein sequence: CRPGQGGGYGYTF.

This clonotype was recorded many times. The chain employs TRBV5-5 and TRBJ2-7, with 9 nucleotides matching TRBD1. Germline assignment: CDR1 SGHKS and CDR2 YYEKEE (reference sequence). The CDR3 covers 15 residues. After removal of 0 bases from V and 2 bases from J, the junction contained 3 bases not matched to a gene. The CDR3 spells CASSLVDRGTYEQYF. CDR3 nucleotides: TGTGCCAGCAGCTTGGTGGACAGGGGAACCTACGAGCAGTACTTC.

As regards this clonotype: A much larger clone is a single base away; this may be a read error. The CDR3 spells CASSPPGTGKVTQYF. DNA of the CDR3: TGTGCCAGCAGTCCCCCCGGGACAGGGAAAGTGACCCAGTACTTC. The V and J genes are TRBV12-3 or TRBV12-4 and TRBJ2-5, with 9 bases that match TRBD1. The CDR3 spans 15 residues. Trimming removed 5 bases from V and 7 bases from J; junction bases left unmatched: 11.

This clonotype was observed at least ten times. One end of the junction does not line up with germline, which may come from a read error. This chain connects TRBV28 to TRBJ1-6; D call uncertain. CDR3 length equals 13 residues. From germline, CDR1 is MDHEN and CDR2 SYDVKM. CDR3 amino acids: CATLSSYNSPLPF. CDR3 bases: TGTGCGACCCTTAGCTCCTATAATTCACCCCTCCCCTTT.

The chain joins TRBV7-2 to TRBJ2-5, with D perhaps matching TRBD2 (5 bases). Trimming took 4 bases from V and 7 from J, leaving 16 bases between them. Germline CDR1 is SGHTA and CDR2 is FQGNSA. This CDR3 has 14 amino acids. CDR3: CASSYGLAQSTQYF. The CDR3 DNA reads TGTGCCAGCAGCTATGGACTCGCCCAGTCGACCCAGTACTTC.

This chain joins TRBV21-1 and TRBJ2-3; the D call in the table, TRBD2, was not verified against the DNA. TRBV21-1 is a documented pseudogene. The CDR3 totals 18 residues. In DNA form, the CDR3 reads TGTGCCAGCAGCAAAGGGATGAGACTAGCGGGGGGCACAGATACGCAGTATTTT. Protein product: CASSKGMRLAGGTDTQYF.

This clonotype has only a few counts. This sequence joins TRBV6-5 and TRBJ2-1; D is tentatively TRBD1 or TRBD2 (6 bases each). The germline V and J ends were trimmed by 5 bases and 0 bases, with 14 bases remaining between them. Germline loops: CDR1 MNHEY, CDR2 SVGAGI. The CDR3 is 16 residues long. The CDR3, as DNA: TGTGCCAGCAGTCCTATTGGAGGGGGCTCCTACAATGAGCAGTTCTTC. Translation: CASSPIGGGSYNEQFF.

The table lists this clonotype with many counts. The rearrangement uses TRBV4-3 and TRBJ2-5, with 9 nucleotides matching TRBD2. Trimming removed 0 bases from V and 5 bases from J; junction bases left unmatched: 4. Germline values: CDR1 LGHNA, CDR2 YSLEER. CDR3 size: 15 residues. CDR3 loop: CASSQDLGLAETQYF. The CDR3 DNA reads as TGCGCCAGCAGCCAAGATCTGGGACTAGCCGAGACCCAGTACTTC.

This clonotype turned up a few times. This rearrangement joins TRBV4-1 to TRBJ1-5; D is unclear. In germline, CDR1 is MGHRA, CDR2 YSYEKL. The CDR3 loop spans 16 amino acids. Trimming stripped 4 bases from V and 1 base from J, with 14 bases between. Here the CDR3 DNA reads TGCGCCAGCAGCCCAGTTGGTATAGCAAGCAATCAGCCCCAGCATTTT. This codes for CASSPVGIASNQPQHF.

Only a few counts were recorded for this clonotype. The chain is built from TRBV5-1 and TRBJ2-7; TRBD1 matches at 9 bases. Germline V gene lookup returns CDR1 SGHRS and CDR2 YFSETQ. Germline trimming cut 4 bases from V and 2 bases from J; bases unmatched to any gene: 4. The CDR3 length is 14 residues. CDR3: CASSPGQGAYEQYF. Here the CDR3 DNA reads TGCGCCAGCAGCCCGGGACAGGGAGCCTACGAGCAGTACTTC.

The V and J genes are TRBV28 and TRBJ1-2, with TRBD1 matching 7 bases. The J segment lost 2 bases and the V segment lost 5 bases, leaving 11 bases of the junction unmatched. Per germline, CDR1 MDHEN and CDR2 SYDVKM. The CDR3 runs 16 residues. The CDR3 DNA reads TGTGCCAGCAGTACCCCTCAGACAGGGCTAAACTATGGCTACACCTTC. Amino acid sequence: CASSTPQTGLNYGYTF.

This clonotype was recorded many times. The chain couples TRBV5-1 to TRBJ2-7; 8 bases map to TRBD1. Germline lookup yields CDR1 SGHRS and CDR2 YFSETQ. V shed 4 bases and J 6 bases; nucleotides not matched to a gene: 12. This CDR3 is built from 15 residues. The CDR3 is CASSPPGQGGSEQYF. For the CDR3, the DNA is TGCGCCAGCAGCCCACCCGGACAGGGAGGCAGCGAGCAGTACTTC. The variable domain in full, completed from reference TRBV5-1 and TRBJ2-7, reads KAGVTQTPRYLIKTRGQQVTLSCSPISGHRSVSWYQQTPGQGLQFLFEYFSETQRNKGNFPGRFSGRQFSNSRSEMNVSTLELGDSALYLCASSPPGQGGSEQYFGPGTRLTVT.

This clonotype was seen a few times. This chain links TRBV24-1 with TRBJ2-1; 12 positions agree with TRBD1. V dropped 7 bases and J dropped 8; count of bases not matched to a gene: 8. The CDR3 length is 15 residues. Germline V gene data show CDR1 as KGHDR and CDR2 as SFDVKD. CDR3 DNA sequence: TGTGCCACCAGGCCGGGACAGGGGGCATGGGATGAGCAGTTCTTC. Encoded protein: CATRPGQGAWDEQFF.

In this sample, this clonotype turned up a few times. The gene calls are TRBV7-2 and TRBJ2-1, with 11 bases lining up with TRBD2. The CDR3 runs 15 residues. Trimming cost V 8 bases and J 3 bases; bases outside gene matches: 6. Germline CDR1 reads SGHTA; CDR2 reads FQGNSA. The CDR3 protein is CASAASGGLYNEQFF. The DNA of the CDR3 is TGTGCCAGCGCGGCTAGCGGGGGGCTCTACAATGAGCAGTTCTTC.

This clonotype was seen at least ten times. This chain connects TRBV3-1 to TRBJ1-2; 8 bases align to TRBD1. V lost 4 bases to trimming and J lost 5 bases; unmatched junction nucleotides: 18. This CDR3 is 18 amino acids long. Germline CDR1 is LGHDT and CDR2 is YNNKEL (reference sequence). CDR3 sequence reads: CASSPDPWTGSPGYGYTF. The DNA for the CDR3 is TGTGCCAGCAGCCCTGACCCGTGGACAGGGTCACCGGGGTATGGCTACACCTTC.

CDR3 amino acids: CSARNPDRALAFF. CDR3 sequence (DNA): TGCAGTGCTAGAAACCCGGACAGGGCCTTGGCTTTCTTT. V usage is TRBV20-1 and J usage is TRBJ1-1; 8 bases map to TRBD1. The germline V gene has CDR1 DFQATT and CDR2 SNEGSKA (reference sequence). After removal of 2 bases from V and 11 bases from J, the junction contained 10 bases not matched to a gene. The CDR3 is 13 residues long.

This clonotype was detected a few times. V usage is TRBV24-1 and J usage is TRBJ2-2; D perhaps matches TRBD1 (6 bases). This CDR3 region has 16 residues. V was pared by 2 bases and J by 1 base, with 10 bases between. Germline-derived CDR1 and CDR2 are KGHDR and SFDVKD. The CDR3 DNA sequence: TGTGCCACCAGTGATTGGGGCAGGGGGAACACCGGGGAGCTGTTTTTT. Translation gives CATSDWGRGNTGELFF.